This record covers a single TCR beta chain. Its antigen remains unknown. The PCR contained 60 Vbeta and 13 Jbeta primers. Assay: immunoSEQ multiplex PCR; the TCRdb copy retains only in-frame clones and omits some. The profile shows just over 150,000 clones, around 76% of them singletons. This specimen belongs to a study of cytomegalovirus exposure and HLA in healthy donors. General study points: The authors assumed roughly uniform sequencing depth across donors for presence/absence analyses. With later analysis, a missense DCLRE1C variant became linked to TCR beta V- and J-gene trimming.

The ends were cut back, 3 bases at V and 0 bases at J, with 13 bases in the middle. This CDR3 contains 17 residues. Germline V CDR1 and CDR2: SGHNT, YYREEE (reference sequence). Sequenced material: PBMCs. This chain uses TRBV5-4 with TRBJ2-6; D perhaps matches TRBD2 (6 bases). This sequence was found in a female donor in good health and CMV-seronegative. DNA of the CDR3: TGTGCCAGCAGCTCGGTGGGAGGAGGCTCTGGGGCCAACGTCCTGACTTTC. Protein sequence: CASSSVGGGSGANVLTF.